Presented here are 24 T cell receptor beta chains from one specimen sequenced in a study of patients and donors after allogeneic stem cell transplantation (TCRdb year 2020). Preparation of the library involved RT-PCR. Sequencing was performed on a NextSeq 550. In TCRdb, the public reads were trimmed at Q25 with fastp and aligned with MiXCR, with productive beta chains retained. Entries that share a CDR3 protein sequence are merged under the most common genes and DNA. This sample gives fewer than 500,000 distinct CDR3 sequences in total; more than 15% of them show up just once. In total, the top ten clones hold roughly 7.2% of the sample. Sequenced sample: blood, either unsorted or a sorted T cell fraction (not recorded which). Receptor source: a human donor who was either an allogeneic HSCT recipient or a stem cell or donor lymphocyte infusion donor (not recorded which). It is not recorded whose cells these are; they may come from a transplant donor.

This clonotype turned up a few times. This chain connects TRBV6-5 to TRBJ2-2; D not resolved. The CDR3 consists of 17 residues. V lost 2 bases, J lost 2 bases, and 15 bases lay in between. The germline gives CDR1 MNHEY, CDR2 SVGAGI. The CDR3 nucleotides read TGTGCCAGCAGTTACCCGCGACACCATAGTAACACCGGGGAGCTGTTTTTT. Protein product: CASSYPRHHSNTGELFF.

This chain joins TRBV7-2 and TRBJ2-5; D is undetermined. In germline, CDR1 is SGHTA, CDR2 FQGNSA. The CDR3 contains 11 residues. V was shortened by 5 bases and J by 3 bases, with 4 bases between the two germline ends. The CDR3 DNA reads TGTGCCAGCAGCAATGAAGAGACCCAGTACTTC. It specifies CASSNEETQYF.

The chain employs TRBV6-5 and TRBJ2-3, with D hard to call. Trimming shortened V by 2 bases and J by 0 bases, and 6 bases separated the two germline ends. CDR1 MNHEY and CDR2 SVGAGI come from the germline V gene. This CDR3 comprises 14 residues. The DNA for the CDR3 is TGTGCCAGCAGTTACGACAAGAGCACAGATACGCAGTATTTT. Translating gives CASSYDKSTDTQYF.

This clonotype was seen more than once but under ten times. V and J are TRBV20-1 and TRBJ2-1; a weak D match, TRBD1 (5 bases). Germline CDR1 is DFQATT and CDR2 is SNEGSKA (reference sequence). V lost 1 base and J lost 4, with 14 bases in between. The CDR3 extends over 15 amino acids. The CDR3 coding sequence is TGCAGTGCTAGAGTGGTCGGACACGTTTACAATGAGCAGTTCTTC. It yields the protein CSARVVGHVYNEQFF.

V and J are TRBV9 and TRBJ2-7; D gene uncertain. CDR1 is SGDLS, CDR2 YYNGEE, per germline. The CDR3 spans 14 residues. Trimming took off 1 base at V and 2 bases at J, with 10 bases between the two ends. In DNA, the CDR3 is TGTGCCAGCAGCGTACCCTCTCGACCCTACGAGCAGTACTTC. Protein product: CASSVPSRPYEQYF.

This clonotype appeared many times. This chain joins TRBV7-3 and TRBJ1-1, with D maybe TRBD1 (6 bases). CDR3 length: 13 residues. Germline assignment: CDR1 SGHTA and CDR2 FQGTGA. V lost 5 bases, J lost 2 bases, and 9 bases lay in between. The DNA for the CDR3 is TGTGCCAGCAGCGTACAGGGTAACACTGAAGCTTTCTTT. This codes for CASSVQGNTEAFF.

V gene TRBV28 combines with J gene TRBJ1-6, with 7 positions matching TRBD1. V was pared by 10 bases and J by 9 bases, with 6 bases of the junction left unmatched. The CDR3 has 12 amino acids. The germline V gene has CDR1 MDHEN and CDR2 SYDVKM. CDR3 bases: TGTGCCACCAGGGACAGACCTTCACCCCTCCACTTT. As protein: CATRDRPSPLHF.

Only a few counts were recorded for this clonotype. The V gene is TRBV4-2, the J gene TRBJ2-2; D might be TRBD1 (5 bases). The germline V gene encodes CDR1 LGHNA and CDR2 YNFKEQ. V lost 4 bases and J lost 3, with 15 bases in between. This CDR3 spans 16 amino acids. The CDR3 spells CASSPGYRFYTGELFF. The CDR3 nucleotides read TGTGCCAGCAGCCCCGGGTACAGGTTTTACACCGGGGAGCTGTTTTTT.

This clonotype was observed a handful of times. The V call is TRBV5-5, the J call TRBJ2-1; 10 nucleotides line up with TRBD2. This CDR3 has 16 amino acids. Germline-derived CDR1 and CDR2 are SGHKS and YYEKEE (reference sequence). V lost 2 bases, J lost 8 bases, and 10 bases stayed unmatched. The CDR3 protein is CASSLASGRVLDEQFF. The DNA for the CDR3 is TGTGCCAGCAGCTTAGCTAGCGGGAGAGTTCTCGATGAGCAGTTCTTC.

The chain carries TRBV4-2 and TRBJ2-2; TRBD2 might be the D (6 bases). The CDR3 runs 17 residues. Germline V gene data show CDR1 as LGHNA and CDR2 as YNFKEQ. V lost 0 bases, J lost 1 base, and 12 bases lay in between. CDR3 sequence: CASSQDRDSLNTGELFF. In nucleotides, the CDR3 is TGTGCCAGCAGCCAAGATCGGGACTCCTTGAACACCGGGGAGCTGTTTTTT.

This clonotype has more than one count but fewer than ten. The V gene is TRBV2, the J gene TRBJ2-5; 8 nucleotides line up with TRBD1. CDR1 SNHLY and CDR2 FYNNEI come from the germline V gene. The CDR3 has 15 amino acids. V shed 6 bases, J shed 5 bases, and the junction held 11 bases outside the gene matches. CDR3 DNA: TGTGCCAGCAGGTCGGGACAGGTGTTCCATGAGACCCAGTACTTC. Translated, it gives CASRSGQVFHETQYF.

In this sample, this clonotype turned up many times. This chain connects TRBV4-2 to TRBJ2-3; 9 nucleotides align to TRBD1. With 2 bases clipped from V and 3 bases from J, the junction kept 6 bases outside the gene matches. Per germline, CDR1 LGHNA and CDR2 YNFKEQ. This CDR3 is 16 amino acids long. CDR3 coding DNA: TGTGCCAGCAGCCAACAAACAGGGGGCGGGACAGATACGCAGTATTTT. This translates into CASSQQTGGGTDTQYF.

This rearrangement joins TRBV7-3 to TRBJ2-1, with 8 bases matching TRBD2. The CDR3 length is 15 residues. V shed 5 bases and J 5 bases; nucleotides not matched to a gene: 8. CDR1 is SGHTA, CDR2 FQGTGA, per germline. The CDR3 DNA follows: TGTGCCAGCAGCGCGACGGGGGGGCCCAACAATGAGCAGTTCTTC. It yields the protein CASSATGGPNNEQFF.

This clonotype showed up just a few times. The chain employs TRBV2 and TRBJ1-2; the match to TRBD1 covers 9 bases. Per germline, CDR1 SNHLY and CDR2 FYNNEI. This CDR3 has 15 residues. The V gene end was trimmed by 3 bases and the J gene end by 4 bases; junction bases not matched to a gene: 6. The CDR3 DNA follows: TGTGCCAGCAGTGATCGGACAGGGGCCCCCTATGGCTACACCTTC. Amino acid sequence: CASSDRTGAPYGYTF.

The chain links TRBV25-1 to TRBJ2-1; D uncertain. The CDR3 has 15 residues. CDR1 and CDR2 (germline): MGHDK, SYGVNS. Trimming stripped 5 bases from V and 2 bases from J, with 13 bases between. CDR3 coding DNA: TGTGCCAGCAGTCAGAAAGTAGGGACCTACAATGAGCAGTTCTTC. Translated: CASSQKVGTYNEQFF.

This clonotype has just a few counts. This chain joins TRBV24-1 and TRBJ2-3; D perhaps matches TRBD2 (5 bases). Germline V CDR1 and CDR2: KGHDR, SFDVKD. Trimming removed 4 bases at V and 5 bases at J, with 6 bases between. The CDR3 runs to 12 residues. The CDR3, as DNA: TGTGCCACCAGTGAGGGGAGAGATACGCAGTATTTT. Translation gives CATSEGRDTQYF.

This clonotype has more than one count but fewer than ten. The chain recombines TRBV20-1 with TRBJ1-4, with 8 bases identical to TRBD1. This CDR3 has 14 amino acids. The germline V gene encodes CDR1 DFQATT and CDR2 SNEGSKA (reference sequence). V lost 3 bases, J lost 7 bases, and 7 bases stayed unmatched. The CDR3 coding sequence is TGCAGTGCTAGCAGGGGGCGCGGAGGTGAAAAACTGTTTTTT. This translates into CSASRGRGGEKLFF.

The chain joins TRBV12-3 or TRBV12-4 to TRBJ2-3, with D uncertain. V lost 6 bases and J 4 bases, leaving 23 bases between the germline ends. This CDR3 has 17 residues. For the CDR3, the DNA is TGTGCCAGCAGGCGGAAACCAAGTCTGGGGTCCGCAGATACGCAGTATTTT. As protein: CASRRKPSLGSADTQYF.

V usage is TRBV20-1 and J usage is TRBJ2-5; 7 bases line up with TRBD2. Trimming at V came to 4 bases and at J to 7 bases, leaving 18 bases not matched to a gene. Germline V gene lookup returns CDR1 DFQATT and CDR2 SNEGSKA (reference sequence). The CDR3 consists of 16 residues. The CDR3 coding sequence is TGCAGTGCTAAGGAATCCAAAACCGATCCGGGGGGGACCCAGTACTTC. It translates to CSAKESKTDPGGTQYF.

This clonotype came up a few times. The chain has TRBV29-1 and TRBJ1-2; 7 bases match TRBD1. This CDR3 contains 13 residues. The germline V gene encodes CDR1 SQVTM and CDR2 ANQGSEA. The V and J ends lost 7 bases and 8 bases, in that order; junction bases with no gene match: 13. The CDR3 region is CSATPDRSKGYTF. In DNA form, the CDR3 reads TGCAGCGCGACCCCGGACAGGTCTAAAGGCTACACCTTC.

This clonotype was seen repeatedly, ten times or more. The CDR3 sequence is CSVEPASGPNNEQFF. CDR3 nucleotides: TGCAGCGTTGAGCCGGCTAGCGGGCCCAACAATGAGCAGTTCTTC. The rearrangement links TRBV29-1 to TRBJ2-1; 8 nucleotides line up with TRBD2. The CDR3 loop spans 15 amino acids. Germline lookup yields CDR1 SQVTM and CDR2 ANQGSEA. V trimming: 3 bases; J trimming: 5 bases; junction bases outside the gene matches: 9.

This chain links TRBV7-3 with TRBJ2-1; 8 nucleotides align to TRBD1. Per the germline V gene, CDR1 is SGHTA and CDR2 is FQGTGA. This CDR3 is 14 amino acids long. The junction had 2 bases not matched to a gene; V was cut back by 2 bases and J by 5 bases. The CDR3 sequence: CASSLQGADNEQFF. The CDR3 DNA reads TGTGCCAGCAGCTTACAGGGGGCCGACAATGAGCAGTTCTTC. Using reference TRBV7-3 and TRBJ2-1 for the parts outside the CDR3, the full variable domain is GAGVSQTPSNKVTEKGKYVELRCDPISGHTALYWYRQSLGQGPEFLIYFQGTGAADDSGLPNDRFFAVRPEGSVSTLKIQRTERGDSAVYLCASSLQGADNEQFFGPGTRLTVL.

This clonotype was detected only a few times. Here the CDR3 DNA reads TGTGCCAGCACGCGGGACAGGGTCTACGAGCAGTACTTC. Amino acid sequence: CASTRDRVYEQYF. The V and J genes are TRBV2 and TRBJ2-7; 9 positions agree with TRBD1. Germline V CDR1 and CDR2: SNHLY, FYNNEI. The CDR3 has 13 residues. Unmatched junction bases numbered 4, after V lost 7 bases and J lost 3 bases.

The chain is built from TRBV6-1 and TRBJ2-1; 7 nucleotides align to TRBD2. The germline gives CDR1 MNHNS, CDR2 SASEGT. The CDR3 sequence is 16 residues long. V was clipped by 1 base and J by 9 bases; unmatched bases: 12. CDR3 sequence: CASSEVGGVVFSEQFF. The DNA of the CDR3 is TGTGCCAGCAGTGAAGTGGGAGGGGTAGTGTTTAGTGAGCAGTTCTTC.